The 21 T cell receptor beta chains in this list originate from one sample, sequenced in a study of T-cell memory formation after mild COVID-19. TCRdb itself ran the 5' RACE reads through MiXCR, one entry per CDR3 protein. This sample has approximately 570,000 distinct CDR3 sequences; under 20% occur once, and the top ten carry more than 10%. Sequencing used PBMCs or a T cell subset sorted from them (not recorded which). The receptors come from an adult woman who had mild COVID-19 (a few samples of this study predate the infection). Cell type and time point are not known.

The genes are TRBV12-5 and TRBJ2-5, with TRBD1 matching over 10 bases. The CDR3 is made up of 15 amino acids. Germline-derived CDR1 and CDR2 are LGHNT and FRNRAP. J gave up 5 bases and V 1 base, and 4 bases lay outside the gene matches. CDR3: CASGLGQGAWETQYF. CDR3 in DNA: TGTGCTAGTGGTTTGGGACAGGGGGCTTGGGAGACCCAGTACTTC.

The CDR3 DNA sequence: TGTGCCAGCAGAACTCTACAGGGGATGGGGGCCAAAAACATTCAGTACTTC. Amino acids: CASRTLQGMGAKNIQYF. The chain couples TRBV27 to TRBJ2-4; 7 bases are shared with TRBD1. Germline CDR1 and CDR2: MNHEY and SMNVEV (reference sequence). Trimming at V came to 6 bases and at J to 1 base, leaving 12 bases not matched to a gene. The CDR3 consists of 17 residues.

The genes are TRBV7-9 and TRBJ2-7; a possible D gene is TRBD1 (6 bases). V dropped 5 bases and J dropped 5 bases, with 19 bases sitting between them. CDR1 is SEHNR, CDR2 FQNEAQ, per germline (reference sequence). This CDR3 is 15 amino acids long. The CDR3 sequence: CASSVGDTTTHEQYF. The DNA of the CDR3 is TGTGCCAGCAGCGTCGGGGACACCACGACGCACGAGCAGTACTTC.

This clonotype has only a few counts. This chain links TRBV12-3 or TRBV12-4 with TRBJ2-1; 9 nucleotides agree with TRBD1. The CDR3 has 15 amino acids. V shed 0 bases, J shed 9 bases, and the junction held 6 bases outside the gene matches. The CDR3 nucleotides read TGTGCCAGCAGTTTAGCGGGACAGGGAATAGGTGAGCAGTTCTTC. Its protein product is CASSLAGQGIGEQFF.

V gene TRBV5-6 combines with J gene TRBJ1-1, with D unresolved. This CDR3 is built from 17 residues. Between the trimmed V and J ends, which lost 2 bases and 0 bases, there was a span of 17 bases. The germline V gene encodes CDR1 SGHDT and CDR2 YYEEEE. Written as DNA, the CDR3 is TGTGCCAGCAGCTTTGAGGGCCTCGGCAGGCTGAACACTGAAGCTTTCTTT. It specifies CASSFEGLGRLNTEAFF.

The V and J genes are TRBV20-1 and TRBJ2-1; D unresolved. Looked up from germline, CDR1 is DFQATT and CDR2 is SNEGSKA (reference sequence). This CDR3 spans 13 amino acids. V shed 3 bases and J shed 10 bases, with 16 bases lying between them. CDR3 protein: CSARGPTSWEQFF. CDR3 DNA sequence: TGCAGTGCTAGGGGTCCCACTTCCTGGGAGCAGTTCTTC.

The chain joins TRBV24-1 to TRBJ2-2; TRBD2 agrees at 7 bases. The CDR3 loop spans 17 amino acids. V dropped 4 bases and J dropped 0; count of bases not matched to a gene: 7. In germline, CDR1 is KGHDR, CDR2 SFDVKD. The CDR3 loop is CATSEPGLAANTGELFF. As DNA, the CDR3 is TGTGCCACCAGTGAGCCTGGGCTAGCGGCGAACACCGGGGAGCTGTTTTTT.

The rearrangement uses TRBV14 and TRBJ2-2, with D perhaps TRBD2 (6 bases). The germline gives CDR1 SGHDN, CDR2 FVKESK. The CDR3 covers 17 residues. Trimming took 4 bases from V and 0 from J, leaving 15 bases between them. In DNA form, the CDR3 reads TGTGCCAGCAGCCCTTACAATATAGCGGCGAACACCGGGGAGCTGTTTTTT. This translates into CASSPYNIAANTGELFF.

This clonotype was picked up many times. The chain links TRBV7-2 to TRBJ2-3; 7 bases are shared with TRBD2. Germline lookup yields CDR1 SGHTA and CDR2 FQGNSA. Losses at the gene ends were 2 bases for V and 2 bases for J; bases not matched to a gene: 10. The CDR3 has 17 amino acids. CDR3 nucleotide sequence: TGTGCCAGCAGCTTAAGTGGGAGCGGGATGACCACAGATACGCAGTATTTT. This gives the protein CASSLSGSGMTTDTQYF. The complete variable domain, with remaining parts taken from reference TRBV7-2 and TRBJ2-3, reads GAGVSQSPSNKVTEKGKDVELRCDPISGHTALYWYRQSLGQGLEFLIYFQGNSAPDKSGLPSDRFSAERTGGSVSTLTIQRTQQEDSAVYLCASSLSGSGMTTDTQYFGPGTRLTVL.

This clonotype was counted between two and nine times. The chain uses TRBV14 and TRBJ1-1, with D unclear. Germline V gene data show CDR1 as SGHDN and CDR2 as FVKESK. The CDR3 has 15 amino acids. V was pared by 4 bases and J by 1 base, with 13 bases between. The CDR3 nucleotides are TGTGCCAGCAGCCCCTTCGGACCGAGGAACACTGAAGCTTTCTTT. It codes for CASSPFGPRNTEAFF.

The sample holds a few counts of this clonotype. The rearrangement uses TRBV11-2 and TRBJ2-7; D remains ambiguous. This CDR3 region has 13 residues. Germline-derived CDR1 and CDR2 are SGHAT and FQNNGV. V was shortened by 7 bases and J by 2 bases, with 12 bases between the two germline ends. The CDR3 is CASTKGRPYEQYF. The CDR3 DNA reads TGTGCCAGCACCAAGGGAAGGCCCTACGAGCAGTACTTC.

This chain uses TRBV6-2 or TRBV6-3 with TRBJ1-5; D gene uncertain. The CDR3 sequence is 13 residues long. In germline, CDR1 is MNHEY, CDR2 SVGEGT. Trimming stripped 2 bases from V and 7 bases from J, with 9 bases between. The CDR3 DNA reads TGTGCCAGCAGTTACCTGGGCTGGCAGCCCCAGCATTTT. This codes for CASSYLGWQPQHF.

The chain uses TRBV7-3 and TRBJ2-6, with TRBD2 identical over 7 bases. The junction had 14 bases not matched to a gene; V was cut back by 5 bases and J by 13 bases. The CDR3 runs to 15 residues. Germline values: CDR1 SGHTA, CDR2 FQGTGA. The DNA of the CDR3 is TGTGCCAGCAGCCCCGGATCGACGAGCGGGGAAGTCCTGACTTTC. Protein product: CASSPGSTSGEVLTF.

This clonotype was found a few times. The chain is built from TRBV6-5 and TRBJ2-7, with 11 bases identical to TRBD2. CDR3 length equals 14 residues. With V trimmed by 4 bases and J by 7 bases, 6 bases remained unmatched. CDR1 MNHEY and CDR2 SVGAGI come from the germline V gene. The CDR3: CASSLLAGAEEQYF. DNA of the CDR3: TGTGCCAGCAGTTTACTAGCGGGGGCCGAAGAGCAGTACTTC.

This clonotype was detected only a few times. The chain joins TRBV7-2 to TRBJ2-3; 12 bases line up with TRBD2. Germline V gives CDR1 SGHTA, CDR2 FQGNSA. This CDR3 contains 16 residues. The J segment lost 2 bases and the V segment lost 5 bases, leaving 5 bases of the junction unmatched. The CDR3 nucleotides read TGTGCCAGCAGCCCCAGACTAGCGGGAGTCACAGATACGCAGTATTTT. Protein product: CASSPRLAGVTDTQYF.

A few counts support this clonotype. This sequence joins TRBV4-3 and TRBJ1-1, with D possibly matching TRBD1 (6 bases). The germline V gene encodes CDR1 LGHNA and CDR2 YSLEER. V dropped 1 base and J dropped 11 bases, with 14 bases sitting between them. The CDR3 loop spans 13 amino acids. This CDR3 reads CASSQARARGAFF. The CDR3 DNA reads as TGCGCCAGCAGCCAAGCGAGGGCTAGGGGGGCTTTCTTT.

This clonotype was counted only a few times. The chain recombines TRBV29-1 with TRBJ2-3; TRBD1 matches 11 bases. CDR3 length equals 14 residues. CDR1 and CDR2 (germline): SQVTM, ANQGSEA. After removal of 6 bases from V and 6 bases from J, the junction contained 8 bases not matched to a gene. The CDR3 bases are TGCAGCGTCGCATCCGGGACAGGGGGGGATACGCAGTATTTT. As protein: CSVASGTGGDTQYF.

This clonotype was seen more than once but under ten times. V is TRBV6-2 or TRBV6-3 and J is TRBJ2-6, with D unresolved. The V gene lost 6 bases and the J gene lost 0 bases, with 9 bases spanning the gap. Germline values: CDR1 MNHEY, CDR2 SVGEGT. CDR3 length: 15 residues. In nucleotides, the CDR3 is TGTGCCAGCAGAGGAAGGCCCTCTGGGGCCAACGTCCTGACTTTC. It codes for CASRGRPSGANVLTF.

This clonotype was seen only a few times. V and J are TRBV27 and TRBJ1-1; the D is unclear. Germline CDR1 is MNHEY and CDR2 is SMNVEV (reference sequence). The V end lost 8 bases, the J end lost 1 base, and 14 bases lay between the germline ends. The length of the CDR3 is 14 residues. DNA for the CDR3: TGTGCCAGCTCGGAGAGGGCAGGGAACACTGAAGCTTTCTTT. As protein: CASSERAGNTEAFF.

This clonotype occurred many times. As DNA, the CDR3 is TGCAGCGTTGCGGGAGCCCAAGAGACCCAGTACTTC. Translated: CSVAGAQETQYF. The chain employs TRBV29-1 and TRBJ2-5, with a tentative D call TRBD2 (6 bases). Trimming pared 4 bases from V and 1 base from J, leaving 7 bases between. The CDR3 length is 12 residues. Germline V gives CDR1 SQVTM, CDR2 ANQGSEA. Drawing the rest from reference TRBV29-1 and TRBJ2-5, the complete variable domain is SAVISQKPSRDICQRGTSLTIQCQVDSQVTMMFWYRQQPGQSLTLIATANQGSEATYESGFVIDKFPISRPNLTFSTLTVSNMSPEDSSIYLCSVAGAQETQYFGPGTRLLVL.

CDR3 bases: TGTGCCAGCAGCCATAGGCAGCGGGATGAGCAGTTCTTC. This translates into CASSHRQRDEQFF. V usage is TRBV7-9 and J usage is TRBJ2-1; perhaps TRBD2 as D (6 bases). Germline loops: CDR1 SEHNR, CDR2 FQNEAQ (reference sequence). The V end was cut by 5 bases, the J end by 8 bases, with 13 bases between. The CDR3 has 13 residues.